Each of the 31 T cell receptor beta chains below was sequenced from the same sample in a study of graft-versus-host responses after intestinal transplantation. The method was immunoSEQ multiplex PCR; TCRdb's version includes in-frame clones alone and lacks a portion of them. The data show some 69,000 clones, with roughly 92% seen just once and roughly 6.7% held by the top ten. The specimen was bone marrow, collected 734 days after intestinal transplantation. These receptors were taken from a human patient who received an intestinal transplant, so some T cells may come from the graft donor.

This clone was seen only once. The chain's CDR3 is CARNLAVSNEQFF. CDR3 nucleotides: TGTGCCAGAAACCTAGCGGTCTCCAATGAGCAGTTCTTC. The V and J genes are TRBV7-2 and TRBJ2-1; 7 positions match TRBD2. The V gene's germline CDR1 is SGHTA and CDR2 FQGNSA. The CDR3 has 13 residues. The ends lost 9 bases at V and 6 bases at J; junction bases unmatched: 8.

The chain employs TRBV7-2 and TRBJ1-4; a weak D match, TRBD1 (6 bases). The CDR3 runs to 17 residues. V lost 5 bases and J lost 2, with 18 bases in between. Looked up from germline, CDR1 is SGHTA and CDR2 is FQGNSA. CDR3 bases: TGTGCCAGCAGCACCCGACAGGCGTTAATGACTAATGAAAAACTGTTTTTT. Amino acid sequence: CASSTRQALMTNEKLFF.

V and J are TRBV7-3 and TRBJ2-3; D assignment may be TRBD1 or TRBD2 (6 bases each). V was clipped by 5 bases and J by 2 bases, with 11 bases between them. Germline V lookup: CDR1 SGHTA, CDR2 FQGTGA. This CDR3 is 14 amino acids long. This chain's CDR3 is CASSQTGATDTQYF. The CDR3 bases are TGTGCCAGCAGCCAGACGGGGGCCACAGATACGCAGTATTTT.

The CDR3 here is CASSPQENYGYTF. The CDR3 DNA reads as TGTGCCAGCAGCCCCCAGGAAAACTATGGCTACACCTTC. The chain joins TRBV9 to TRBJ1-2, with D unresolved. The CDR3 extends over 13 amino acids. Trimming cost V 4 bases and J 2 bases, with 9 bases left between them. Germline V gene lookup returns CDR1 SGDLS and CDR2 YYNGEE.

The chain recombines TRBV18 with TRBJ1-1; D is uncertain. CDR3 size: 13 residues. V lost 6 bases to trimming and J lost 0 bases, with 8 bases between them. Germline loops: CDR1 KGHSH, CDR2 LQKENI. CDR3 nucleotide sequence: TGTGCCAGCTCTCTGGTCCTGAACACTGAAGCTTTCTTT. It codes for CASSLVLNTEAFF. Together with reference TRBV18 and TRBJ1-1, the CDR3 gives the full variable domain: NAGVMQNPRHLVRRRGQEARLRCSPMKGHSHVYWYRQLPEEGLKFMVYLQKENIIDESGMPKERFSAEFPKEGPSILRIQQVVRGDSAAYFCASSLVLNTEAFFGQGTRLTVV.

This chain joins TRBV7-9 and TRBJ2-4; D may be TRBD1 or TRBD2 (6 bases each). CDR3 size: 16 residues. Trimming shortened V by 3 bases and J by 1 base, and 13 bases separated the two germline ends. Germline values: CDR1 SEHNR, CDR2 FQNEAQ (reference sequence). The CDR3 region has the DNA TGTGCCAGCAGCTTGAGTTACGGGGGCGCCAAAAACATTCAGTACTTC. It yields the protein CASSLSYGGAKNIQYF. The full variable domain, its missing parts supplied by reference TRBV7-9 and TRBJ2-4, is DTGVSQNPRHKITKRGQNVTFRCDPISEHNRLYWYRQTLGQGPEFLTYFQNEAQLEKSRLLSDRFSAERPKGSFSTLEIQRTEQGDSAMYLCASSLSYGGAKNIQYFGAGTRLSVL.

The chain has TRBV30 and TRBJ1-4; TRBD1 is a possible D gene (5 bases). This CDR3 spans 15 amino acids. Germline V gene data show CDR1 as GTSNPN and CDR2 as SVGIG (reference sequence). V lost 2 bases and J 5 bases, leaving 15 bases between the germline ends. CDR3 amino acids: CAWSPPGGVNEKLFF. Here the CDR3 DNA reads TGTGCCTGGAGTCCCCCGGGGGGGGTAAATGAAAAACTGTTTTTT.

This chain uses TRBV7-9 with TRBJ1-1, with TRBD1 matching 7 bases. The CDR3 consists of 15 residues. Germline V lookup: CDR1 SEHNR, CDR2 FQNEAQ (reference sequence). Trimming cost V 6 bases and J 1 base; bases outside gene matches: 8. CDR3 DNA: TGTGCCAGCAGTGCCGTGGGGACAGAGAACACTGAAGCTTTCTTT. It translates to CASSAVGTENTEAFF.

The chain uses TRBV29-1 and TRBJ1-2; no clear D gene. The CDR3 is 12 residues long. Germline CDR1 and CDR2: SQVTM and ANQGSEA. V dropped 1 base and J dropped 4 bases, with 7 bases sitting between them. CDR3 bases: TGCAGCGTTGAAGCGAAAACCTATGGCTACACCTTC. Its translation is CSVEAKTYGYTF.

The V gene is TRBV19, the J gene TRBJ1-1, with 7 bases aligning to TRBD1. Germline V gene lookup returns CDR1 LNHDA and CDR2 SQIVND (reference sequence). J lost 7 bases, V lost 5 bases, and 10 bases had no gene match. The CDR3 contains 14 residues. DNA of the CDR3: TGTGCCAGTAGTCCCTACTCCGGGACAGTTGAAGCTTTCTTT. Its translation: CASSPYSGTVEAFF.

This clone was recorded only once. The chain combines TRBV15 with TRBJ2-4, with D perhaps matching TRBD1 or TRBD2 (5 bases each). V dropped 1 base and J dropped 0 bases, with 16 bases sitting between them. CDR1 is LNHNV, CDR2 YYDKDF, per germline (reference sequence). This CDR3 is built from 18 residues. As DNA, the CDR3 is TGTGCCACCAGCAGAGTACGGGGCGCAGGCTCAGCCAAAAACATTCAGTACTTC. It specifies CATSRVRGAGSAKNIQYF.

This chain connects TRBV6-5 to TRBJ2-3; no definite D call. V was clipped by 6 bases and J by 5 bases, with 12 bases between them. This CDR3 comprises 13 residues. Germline assignment: CDR1 MNHEY and CDR2 SVGAGI. The DNA for the CDR3 is TGTGCCAGCAGCCCACTTGGCAGAGATACGCAGTATTTT. As protein: CASSPLGRDTQYF.

The chain is built from TRBV7-9 and TRBJ2-2; D perhaps matches TRBD1 (7 bases). The CDR3 loop spans 16 amino acids. V was shortened by 5 bases and J by 5 bases, with 18 bases between the two germline ends. Per the germline V gene, CDR1 is SEHNR and CDR2 is FQNEAQ (reference sequence). The CDR3 nucleotides are TGTGCCAGCAGCCCATATAGGAGGGGGCAAACCGGGGAGCTGTTTTTT. Protein product: CASSPYRRGQTGELFF. The complete variable domain, with remaining parts taken from reference TRBV7-9 and TRBJ2-2, reads DTGVSQNPRHKITKRGQNVTFRCDPISEHNRLYWYRQTLGQGPEFLTYFQNEAQLEKSRLLSDRFSAERPKGSFSTLEIQRTEQGDSAMYLCASSPYRRGQTGELFFGEGSRLTVL.

With regard to this clone: The sample holds other DNA sequences that translate to the same CDR3. The CDR3 region has the DNA TGTGCCAGCAGCCAAGCCTACGAGCAGTACTTC. Translated: CASSQAYEQYF. This sequence joins TRBV4-2 and TRBJ2-7; the D is unclear. Germline lookup yields CDR1 LGHNA and CDR2 YNFKEQ. V was clipped by 1 base and J by 2 bases, with 0 bases between them. The CDR3 runs 11 residues.

This chain uses TRBV6-5 with TRBJ1-2; D not resolved. From germline, CDR1 is MNHEY and CDR2 SVGAGI. The CDR3 consists of 11 residues. V lost 8 bases and J 6 bases, leaving 10 bases between the germline ends. CDR3 coding DNA: TGTGCCAGCTCCGATTTGCATGGCTACACCTTC. It codes for CASSDLHGYTF.

This chain joins TRBV7-9 and TRBJ2-7, with no clear D. The CDR3 is 13 residues long. The germline CDR1 and CDR2 sequences are SEHNR and FQNEAQ (reference sequence). Trimming removed 6 bases at V and 0 bases at J, with 9 bases between. The chain's CDR3 is CASSRAGSYEQYF. In DNA form, the CDR3 reads TGTGCCAGCAGTCGGGCCGGCTCCTACGAGCAGTACTTC.

The rearrangement links TRBV6-5 to TRBJ2-1; D call uncertain. V lost 5 bases and J lost 9, with 8 bases in between. Germline CDR1 MNHEY, CDR2 SVGAGI. This CDR3 comprises 11 residues. In DNA form, the CDR3 reads TGTGCCAGCAGTGGAGATTTTGAGCAGTTCTTC. This encodes CASSGDFEQFF.

As DNA, the CDR3 is TGTGCCAGCACCCCAATATGGGGGTCGGATCAGCCCCAGCATTTT. This encodes CASTPIWGSDQPQHF. The gene calls are TRBV6-1 and TRBJ1-5, with TRBD1 as a possible D gene (5 bases). V lost 7 bases, J lost 5 bases, and 18 bases lay in between. The CDR3 contains 15 residues. Germline CDR1 MNHNS, CDR2 SASEGT.

The chain recombines TRBV18 with TRBJ2-2, with a tentative D call TRBD1 (6 bases). V lost 2 bases and J lost 7, with 14 bases in between. This CDR3 is built from 15 residues. CDR1 and CDR2 (germline): KGHSH, LQKENI. The CDR3 nucleotides are TGTGCCAGCTCACCAGAAACACAGGGTAGCGGGGAGCTGTTTTTT. Amino acid sequence: CASSPETQGSGELFF.

The chain has TRBV6-1 and TRBJ2-2, with D perhaps matching TRBD2 (5 bases). The CDR3 covers 14 residues. V lost 7 bases and J 4 bases, leaving 13 bases between the germline ends. CDR1 and CDR2 from the germline V gene are MNHNS and SASEGT. In DNA, the CDR3 is TGTGCCAGCACTAACTTCCGGGGCACCGGGGAGCTGTTTTTT. Translated, it gives CASTNFRGTGELFF.

V usage is TRBV4-1 and J usage is TRBJ2-7, with a possible D match to TRBD2 (5 bases). Deletions cut 3 bases from V and 1 base from J, with 7 bases between. This CDR3 region has 13 residues. Germline CDR1 reads MGHRA; CDR2 reads YSYEKL. DNA for the CDR3: TGCGCCAGCAGCCAGGACTTATCCTACGAGCAGTACTTC. Encoded protein: CASSQDLSYEQYF.

This CDR3 is CASSAVGAPDTDTQYF. The CDR3 bases are TGTGCCAGCAGCGCCGTCGGAGCGCCTGACACAGATACGCAGTATTTT. The chain couples TRBV14 to TRBJ2-3, with D unresolved. Germline-derived CDR1 and CDR2 are SGHDN and FVKESK. Deletions cut 5 bases from V and 2 bases from J, with 17 bases between. This CDR3 contains 16 residues.

This chain's CDR3 is CASSFWGRPHGYTF. The CDR3 region has the DNA TGTGCCAGCAGCTTCTGGGGCAGGCCCCATGGCTACACCTTC. The V and J genes are TRBV5-6 and TRBJ1-2, with TRBD1 as a possible D gene (5 bases). The CDR3 loop spans 14 amino acids. Germline values: CDR1 SGHDT, CDR2 YYEEEE. Trimming pared 2 bases from V and 6 bases from J, leaving 14 bases between.

The rearrangement uses TRBV2 and TRBJ1-4, with D perhaps matching TRBD1 (6 bases). The length of the CDR3 is 15 residues. CDR1 and CDR2 from the germline V gene are SNHLY and FYNNEI. V gave up 6 bases and J gave up 4 bases, with 15 bases separating them. The CDR3 sequence is CASRGGQLLNEKLFF. As DNA, the CDR3 is TGTGCCAGCAGAGGAGGACAGCTCCTTAATGAAAAACTGTTTTTT.

The chain employs TRBV12-5 and TRBJ2-7, with TRBD2 matching over 11 bases. The CDR3 length is 16 residues. Germline lookup yields CDR1 LGHNT and CDR2 FRNRAP. Trimming removed 4 bases from V and 2 bases from J; junction bases left unmatched: 7. CDR3 sequence reads: CASGSATSGRPYEQYF. The CDR3 DNA follows: TGTGCTAGTGGTTCAGCCACTAGCGGGAGACCCTACGAGCAGTACTTC.

The chain joins TRBV5-4 to TRBJ2-7; 7 positions agree with TRBD2. In germline, CDR1 is SGHNT, CDR2 YYREEE (reference sequence). This CDR3 is 15 amino acids long. J was trimmed by 5 bases and V by 2 bases; bases with no gene match: 10. CDR3 sequence reads: CASSFWFGRHDEQYF. CDR3 coding DNA: TGTGCCAGCAGCTTTTGGTTCGGGAGGCACGACGAGCAGTACTTC.

The V gene is TRBV10-2, the J gene TRBJ2-1, with D uncertain. The CDR3 consists of 12 residues. Trimming took 3 bases from V and 6 from J, leaving 6 bases between them. Germline V lookup: CDR1 WSHSY, CDR2 SAAADI. The CDR3 bases are TGCGCCAGCAGTGATGGCGGCAATGAGCAGTTCTTC. It specifies CASSDGGNEQFF.

This clone was recorded once. The chain uses TRBV6-5 and TRBJ1-4; weak D call: TRBD1 (5 bases). Germline values: CDR1 MNHEY, CDR2 SVGAGI. The CDR3 spans 16 residues. V was trimmed by 0 bases and J by 3 bases, leaving 11 bases between them. The CDR3 region is CASSYSLGGANEKLFF. The CDR3 DNA reads as TGTGCCAGCAGTTACTCTCTCGGGGGAGCTAATGAAAAACTGTTTTTT.

The chain has TRBV10-3 and TRBJ2-1, with 14 bases matching TRBD2. Per germline, CDR1 ENHRY and CDR2 SYGVKD. The CDR3 consists of 16 residues. V shed 5 bases and J 3 bases; nucleotides not matched to a gene: 3. In DNA form, the CDR3 reads TGTGCCATCAGTAGGACTAGCGGGGGGATCTACAATGAGCAGTTCTTC. It is translated as CAISRTSGGIYNEQFF.

This chain connects TRBV5-1 to TRBJ1-5; the D is unclear. CDR3 size: 14 residues. Germline CDR1 reads SGHRS; CDR2 reads YFSETQ. V lost 2 bases and J 11 bases, leaving 17 bases between the germline ends. In nucleotides, the CDR3 is TGCGCCAGCAGCTTATTTCCGGGTCTCAAGGCCCAGCATTTT. It is translated as CASSLFPGLKAQHF.

The chain couples TRBV9 to TRBJ1-5; 10 nucleotides match TRBD1. Germline CDR1 SGDLS, CDR2 YYNGEE. The CDR3 is 14 amino acids. V was clipped by 0 bases and J by 6 bases; unmatched bases: 0. As DNA, the CDR3 is TGTGCCAGCAGCGTAGGGACAGGGGGTCAGCCCCAGCATTTT. Its protein product is CASSVGTGGQPQHF.